This TCR beta chain was captured by sequencing in a study of blood T cell repertoires in COVID-19. Original methodology: Quantification of nucleated cells was approximated via reference gene primer amplification. This table comes from immunoSEQ multiplex PCR, and its TCRdb copy is limited to in-frame clones, with some not included. V and J calls and clone size are as listed in that table; D and trimming were resolved from the DNA. This table holds hundreds of thousands of clones, about 80% found once. Germline-derived CDR1 and CDR2 are SGHKS and YYEKEE (reference sequence). V trimming: 9 bases; J trimming: 7 bases; junction bases outside the gene matches: 3. This CDR3 spans 12 amino acids. A few counts support this clone. Participants, 18 to 89 years old, spanned approximately 25 US areas.

The rearrangement joins TRBV5-5 to TRBJ1-6; 8 bases fit TRBD1. Sequencing input: PBMCs or T cells enriched from blood (not recorded which). This clonotype was obtained from a man aged 25 to 40 with acute COVID-19. The DNA for the CDR3 is TGTGCCACAAACAGGGGGAATTCACCCCTCCACTTT. Amino acid sequence: CATNRGNSPLHF.